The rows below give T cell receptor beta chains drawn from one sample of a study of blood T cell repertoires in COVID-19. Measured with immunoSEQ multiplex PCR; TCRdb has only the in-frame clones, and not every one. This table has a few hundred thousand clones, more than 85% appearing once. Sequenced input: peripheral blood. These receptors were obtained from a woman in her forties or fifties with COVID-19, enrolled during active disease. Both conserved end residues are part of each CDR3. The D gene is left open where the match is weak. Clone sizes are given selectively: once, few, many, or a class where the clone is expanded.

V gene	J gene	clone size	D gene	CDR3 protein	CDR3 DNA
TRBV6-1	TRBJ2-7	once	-	CASSEWRGQGWEQYF	TGTGCCAGCAGTGAATGGAGGGGCCAGGGTTGGGAGCAGTACTTC
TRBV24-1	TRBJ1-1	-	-	CATSLSDGTEAFF	TGTGCCACCAGTCTCAGCGATGGGACTGAAGCTTTCTTT
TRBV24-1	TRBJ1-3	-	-	CATSSSGTGNTIYF	TGTGCCACCAGTTCCTCAGGGACTGGAAACACCATATATTTT
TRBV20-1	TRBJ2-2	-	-	CSASASNTGELFF	TGCAGTGCTAGTGCTTCGAACACCGGGGAGCTGTTTTTT
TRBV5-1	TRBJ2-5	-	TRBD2	CASSFPKAGGDQETQYF	TGCGCCAGCAGCTTTCCAAAAGCGGGGGGCGACCAAGAGACCCAGTACTTC
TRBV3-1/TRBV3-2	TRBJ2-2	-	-	CASSQPLARHTGELFF	TGTGCCAGCAGCCAACCCCTAGCTAGGCATACCGGGGAGCTGTTTTTT
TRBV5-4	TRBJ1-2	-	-	CASSPGSYGYTF	TGTGCCAGCAGCCCCGGGTCCTATGGCTACACCTTC
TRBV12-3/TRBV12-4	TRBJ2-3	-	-	CASSPRGDTQYF	TGTGCCAGCAGTCCCCGAGGGGATACGCAGTATTTT
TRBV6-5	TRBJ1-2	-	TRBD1	CASSYSGGAFSYTF	TGTGCCAGCAGTTACTCAGGGGGCGCTTTCAGCTACACCTTC
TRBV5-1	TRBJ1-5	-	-	CASSSLGGPNQPQHF	TGCGCCAGCAGCTCTCTAGGAGGTCCAAATCAGCCCCAGCATTTT
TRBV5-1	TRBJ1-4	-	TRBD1	CASSPGQAPRLNEKLFF	TGCGCCAGCAGCCCAGGACAGGCCCCGCGTTTAAATGAAAAACTGTTTTTT
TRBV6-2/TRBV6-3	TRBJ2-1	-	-	CASSYSYYYNEQFF	TGTGCCAGCAGTTACTCTTACTACTACAATGAGCAGTTCTTC
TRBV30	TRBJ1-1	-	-	CAWSPARGYSTNTEAFF	TGTGCCTGGAGTCCCGCACGTGGGTACAGTACCAACACTGAAGCTTTCTTT
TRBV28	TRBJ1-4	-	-	CASSSPGLTATNEKLFF	TGTGCCAGCAGTTCCCCTGGCCTCACAGCAACTAATGAAAAACTGTTTTTT
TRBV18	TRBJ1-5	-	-	CASSPGPDQPQHF	TGTGCCAGCTCACCAGGGCCGGATCAGCCCCAGCATTTT
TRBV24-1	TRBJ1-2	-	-	CATRGGGGVYGYTF	TGTGCCACCAGGGGTGGGGGGGGCGTCTATGGCTACACCTTC
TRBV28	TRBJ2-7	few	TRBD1	CASSLWTGGGYEQYF	TGTGCCAGCAGTTTGTGGACAGGGGGCGGGTACGAGCAGTACTTC
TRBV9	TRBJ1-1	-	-	CASSVGAYGGAPDTEAFF	TGTGCCAGCAGCGTAGGGGCGTACGGCGGGGCGCCGGACACTGAAGCTTTCTTT
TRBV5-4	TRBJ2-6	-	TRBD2	CASSPGGPGANVLTF	TGTGCCAGCAGCCCGGGAGGACCTGGGGCCAACGTCCTGACTTTC
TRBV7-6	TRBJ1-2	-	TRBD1	CASSPLLARGVGGYTF	TGTGCCAGCAGCCCCCTATTGGCCAGGGGGGTCGGGGGCTACACCTTC
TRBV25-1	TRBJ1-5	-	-	CASSDARFGQPQHF	TGTGCCAGCAGTGACGCGAGGTTTGGCCAGCCCCAGCATTTT
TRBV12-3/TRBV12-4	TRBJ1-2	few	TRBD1	CASSIITGVGYTF	TGTGCCAGCAGCATCATAACAGGGGTCGGCTACACCTTC
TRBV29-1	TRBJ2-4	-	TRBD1	CSGSQGISDIQYF	TGCAGCGGATCACAGGGGATTTCGGACATTCAGTACTTC
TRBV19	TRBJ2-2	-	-	CASSTDRNTGELFF	TGTGCCAGTAGTACGGACAGGAACACCGGGGAGCTGTTTTTT
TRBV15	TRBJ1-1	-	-	CATSRDGGVTEAFF	TGTGCCACCAGCAGAGATGGGGGGGTAACTGAAGCTTTCTTT
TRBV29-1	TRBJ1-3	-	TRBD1	CSVGETGNPNTIYF	TGCAGCGTTGGAGAGACAGGGAACCCAAACACCATATATTTT
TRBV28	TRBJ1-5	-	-	CASKWRGSNQPQHF	TGTGCCAGCAAGTGGAGAGGTAGCAATCAGCCCCAGCATTTT
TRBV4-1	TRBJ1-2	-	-	CASSQDKGHRLANYGYTF	TGCGCCAGCAGCCAAGATAAGGGTCACAGGTTAGCTAACTATGGCTACACCTTC
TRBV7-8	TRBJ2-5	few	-	CASSLIPPGLQETQYF	TGTGCCAGCAGCTTAATTCCCCCGGGACTCCAAGAGACCCAGTACTTC
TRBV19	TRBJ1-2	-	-	CASSIGTVYGYTF	TGTGCCAGTAGTATAGGCACGGTCTATGGCTACACCTTC
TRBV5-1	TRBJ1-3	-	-	CASSEGSSGNTIYF	TGCGCCAGCAGTGAAGGGAGCTCTGGAAACACCATATATTTT
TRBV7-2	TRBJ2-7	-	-	CASSVTYEQYF	TGTGCCAGCAGCGTAACCTACGAGCAGTACTTC
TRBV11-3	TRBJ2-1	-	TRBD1	CASSLDGQDSYNEQFF	TGTGCCAGCAGCTTGGATGGACAGGACTCCTACAATGAGCAGTTCTTC
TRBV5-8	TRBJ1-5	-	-	CASSWGGQNSNQPQHF	TGTGCCAGCAGCTGGGGGGGACAAAATAGCAATCAGCCCCAGCATTTT
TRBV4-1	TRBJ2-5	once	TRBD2	CASSQEGLAGSQETQYF	TGCGCCAGCAGCCAAGAGGGTCTAGCGGGGTCCCAAGAGACCCAGTACTTC
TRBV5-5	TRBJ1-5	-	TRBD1	CASSLQGAVSQPQHF	TGTGCCAGCAGCTTACAGGGGGCGGTCAGTCAGCCCCAGCATTTT
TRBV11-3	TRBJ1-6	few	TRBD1	CASSPRQGLESPLHF	TGTGCCAGCAGCCCCCGACAGGGTTTAGAATCACCCCTCCACTTT
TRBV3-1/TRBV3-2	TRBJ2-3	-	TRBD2	CASSPSGGAADTQYF	TGTGCCAGCAGCCCCAGCGGGGGGGCAGCAGATACGCAGTATTTT
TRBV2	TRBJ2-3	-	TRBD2	CASSLLAGDTDTQYF	TGTGCCAGCAGTTTACTAGCGGGGGACACAGATACGCAGTATTTT
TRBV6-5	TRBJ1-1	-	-	CASSPDRGGDTEAFF	TGTGCCAGCAGCCCCGATCGGGGGGGCGACACTGAAGCTTTCTTT
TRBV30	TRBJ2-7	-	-	CAWSVGVYEQYF	TGTGCCTGGAGTGTAGGGGTTTACGAGCAGTACTTC
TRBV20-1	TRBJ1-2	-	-	CSASPLYRVYGYTF	TGCAGTGCTAGTCCCCTGTACAGGGTTTATGGCTACACCTTC
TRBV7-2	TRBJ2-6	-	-	CASSSRSGTSSGANVLTF	TGTGCCAGCAGCTCACGTAGCGGCACCTCCTCTGGGGCCAACGTCCTGACTTTC
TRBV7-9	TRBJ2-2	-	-	CASSSRVGGELFF	TGTGCCAGCAGCTCCAGGGTGGGCGGGGAGCTGTTTTTT
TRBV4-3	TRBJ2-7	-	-	CASSADSDYEQYF	TGCGCCAGCAGCGCGGACAGCGACTACGAGCAGTACTTC
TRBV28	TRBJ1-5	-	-	CASSLFGAGDLWSNQPQHF	TGTGCCAGCAGTTTATTCGGGGCAGGGGATTTATGGAGCAATCAGCCCCAGCATTTT
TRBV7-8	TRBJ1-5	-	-	CASSLGQAPGPQHF	TGTGCCAGCAGCTTAGGACAGGCCCCCGGCCCCCAGCATTTT
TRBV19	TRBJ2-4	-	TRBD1	CATQGQSHKNIQYF	TGTGCCACCCAGGGACAGTCCCACAAAAACATTCAGTACTTC
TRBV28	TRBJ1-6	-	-	CASSLSGGKGSPLHF	TGTGCCAGCAGTTTATCGGGGGGTAAGGGTTCACCCCTCCACTTT
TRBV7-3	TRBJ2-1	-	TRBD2	CASSLRGLAGGQFNEQFF	TGTGCCAGCAGCTTAAGGGGACTAGCGGGGGGCCAATTCAATGAGCAGTTCTTC
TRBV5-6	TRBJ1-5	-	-	CASSLRGGLYQPQHF	TGTGCCAGCAGCCTCCGTGGGGGGTTATATCAGCCCCAGCATTTT